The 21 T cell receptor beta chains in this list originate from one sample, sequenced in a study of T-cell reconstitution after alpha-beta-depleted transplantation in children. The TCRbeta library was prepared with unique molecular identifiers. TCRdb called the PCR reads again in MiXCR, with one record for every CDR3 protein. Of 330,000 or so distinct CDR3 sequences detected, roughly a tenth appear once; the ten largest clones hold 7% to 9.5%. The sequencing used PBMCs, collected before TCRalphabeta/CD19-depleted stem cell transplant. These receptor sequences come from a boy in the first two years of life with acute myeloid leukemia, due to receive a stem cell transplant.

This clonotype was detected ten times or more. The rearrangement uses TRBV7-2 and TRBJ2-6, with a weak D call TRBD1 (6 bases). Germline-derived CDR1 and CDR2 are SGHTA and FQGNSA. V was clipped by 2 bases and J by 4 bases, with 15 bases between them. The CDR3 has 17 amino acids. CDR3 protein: CASSLFRRGSGANVLTF. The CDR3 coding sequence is TGTGCCAGCAGCTTATTCCGCAGGGGTTCCGGGGCCAACGTCCTGACTTTC.

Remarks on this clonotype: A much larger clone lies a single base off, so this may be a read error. For the CDR3, the DNA is TGTGCCAGCAGTTTATCAGCGGGAGATGGTAGTGAAGAGACCCAGTACTTC. It is translated as CASSLSAGDGSEETQYF. This chain uses TRBV28 with TRBJ2-5; TRBD2 matches 8 bases. The germline V gene has CDR1 MDHEN and CDR2 SYDVKM. The CDR3 extends over 17 amino acids. The trim removed 1 base at V and 3 bases at J, leaving 10 bases unmatched.

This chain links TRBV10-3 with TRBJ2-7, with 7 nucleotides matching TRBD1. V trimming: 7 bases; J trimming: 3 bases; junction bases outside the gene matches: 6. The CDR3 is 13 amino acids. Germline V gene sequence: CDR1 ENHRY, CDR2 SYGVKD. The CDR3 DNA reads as TGTGCCATCAACGCCTACAGGGGCTACGAGCAGTACTTC. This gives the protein CAINAYRGYEQYF.

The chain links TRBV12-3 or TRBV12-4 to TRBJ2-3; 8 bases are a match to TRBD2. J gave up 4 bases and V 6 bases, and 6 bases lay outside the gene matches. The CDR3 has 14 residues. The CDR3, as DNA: TGTGCCAGCAGCCACGGACTAGCCTCAGATACGCAGTATTTT. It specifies CASSHGLASDTQYF.

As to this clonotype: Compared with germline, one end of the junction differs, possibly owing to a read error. CDR3 bases: TGTGCCAGCAGCGTAGCCCAGGCGAGCTCCTACGAGCAGTACTTC. Encoded protein: CASSVAQASSYEQYF. The V call is TRBV7-9, the J call TRBJ2-7, with no clear D. The CDR3 consists of 15 residues. Germline CDR1 and CDR2: SEHNR and FQNEAQ (reference sequence).

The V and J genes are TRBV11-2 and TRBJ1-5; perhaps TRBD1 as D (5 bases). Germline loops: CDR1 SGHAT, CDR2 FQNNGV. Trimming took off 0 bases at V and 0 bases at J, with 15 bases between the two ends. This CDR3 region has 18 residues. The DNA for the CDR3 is TGTGCCAGCAGCTTAGACAGTGTCTGGGGCTATAGCAATCAGCCCCAGCATTTT. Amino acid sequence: CASSLDSVWGYSNQPQHF.

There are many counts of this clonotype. Here the CDR3 reads CASSSRAWGEQYF. The CDR3 DNA reads as TGTGCCAGCAGTTCCCGGGCTTGGGGCGAGCAGTACTTC. V is TRBV27 and J is TRBJ2-7; D remains unclear. Trimming removed 4 bases at V and 6 bases at J, with 13 bases between. Germline CDR1 is MNHEY and CDR2 is SMNVEV (reference sequence). CDR3 length: 13 residues.

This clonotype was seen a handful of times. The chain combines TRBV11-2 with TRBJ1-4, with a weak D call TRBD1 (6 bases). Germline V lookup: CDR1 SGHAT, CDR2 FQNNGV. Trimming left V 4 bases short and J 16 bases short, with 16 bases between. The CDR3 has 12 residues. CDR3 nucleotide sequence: TGTGCCAGCAGCTCACAGGGTCCGGACGGGTTTTTT. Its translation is CASSSQGPDGFF.

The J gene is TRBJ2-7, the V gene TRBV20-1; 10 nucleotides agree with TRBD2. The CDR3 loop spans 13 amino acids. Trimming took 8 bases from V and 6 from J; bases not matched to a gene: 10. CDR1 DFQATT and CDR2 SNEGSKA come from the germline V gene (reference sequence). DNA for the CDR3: TGCAGTTTCGTACTAGCGGGAACATCCGAGCAGTACTTC. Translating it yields CSFVLAGTSEQYF.

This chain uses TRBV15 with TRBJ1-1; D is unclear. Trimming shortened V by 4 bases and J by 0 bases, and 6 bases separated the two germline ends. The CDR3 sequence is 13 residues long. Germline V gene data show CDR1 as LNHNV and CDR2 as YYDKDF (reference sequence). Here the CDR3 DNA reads TGTGCCACCAGCACCCAGATGAACACTGAAGCTTTCTTT. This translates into CATSTQMNTEAFF.

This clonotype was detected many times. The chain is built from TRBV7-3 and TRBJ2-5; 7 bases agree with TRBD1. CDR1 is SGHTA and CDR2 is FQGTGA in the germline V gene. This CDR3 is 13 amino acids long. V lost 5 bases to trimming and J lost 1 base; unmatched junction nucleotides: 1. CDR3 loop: CASSAGGQETQYF. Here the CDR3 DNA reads TGTGCCAGCAGCGCAGGGGGCCAAGAGACCCAGTACTTC.

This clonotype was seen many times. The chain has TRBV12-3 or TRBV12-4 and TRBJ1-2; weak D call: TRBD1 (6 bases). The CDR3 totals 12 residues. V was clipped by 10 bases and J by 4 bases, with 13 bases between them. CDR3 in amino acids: CAIYRVLYGYTF. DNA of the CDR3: TGTGCCATATACAGGGTCCTCTATGGCTACACCTTC.

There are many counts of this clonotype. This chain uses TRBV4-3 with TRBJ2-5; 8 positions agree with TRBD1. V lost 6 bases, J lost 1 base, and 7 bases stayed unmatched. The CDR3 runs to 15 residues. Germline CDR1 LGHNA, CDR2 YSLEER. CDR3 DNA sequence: TGCGCCAGCAGTCAAAACAGGGGGGCCCAAGAGACCCAGTACTTC. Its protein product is CASSQNRGAQETQYF.

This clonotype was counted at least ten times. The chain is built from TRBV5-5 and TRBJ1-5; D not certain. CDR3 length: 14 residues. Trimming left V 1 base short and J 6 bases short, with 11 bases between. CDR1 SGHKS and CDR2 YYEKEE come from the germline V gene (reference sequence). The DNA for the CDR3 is TGTGCCAGCAGCTTGCGGGGTTCGTTTCAGCCCCAGCATTTT. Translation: CASSLRGSFQPQHF.

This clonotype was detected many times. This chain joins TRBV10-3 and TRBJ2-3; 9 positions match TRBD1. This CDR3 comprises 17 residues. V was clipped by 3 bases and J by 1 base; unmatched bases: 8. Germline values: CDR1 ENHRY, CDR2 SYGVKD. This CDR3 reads CAISDWRTGVRTDTQYF. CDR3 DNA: TGTGCCATCAGTGACTGGAGGACAGGGGTTCGCACAGATACGCAGTATTTT.

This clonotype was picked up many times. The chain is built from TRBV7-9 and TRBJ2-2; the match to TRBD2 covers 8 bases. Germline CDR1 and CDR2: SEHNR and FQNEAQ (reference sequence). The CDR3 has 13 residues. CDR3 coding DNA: TGTGCGAAGCGACATAGCGGGGCCGGGGAGCTGTTTTTT. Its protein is CAKRHSGAGELFF.

For the CDR3, the DNA is TGTGCCAGCAGCGCACAGGGAAACACCATATATTTT. Protein: CASSAQGNTIYF. The chain carries TRBV7-9 and TRBJ1-3; D is uncertain. This CDR3 comprises 12 residues. V lost 5 bases, J lost 4 bases, and 6 bases lay in between. Germline V lookup: CDR1 SEHNR, CDR2 FQNEAQ (reference sequence).

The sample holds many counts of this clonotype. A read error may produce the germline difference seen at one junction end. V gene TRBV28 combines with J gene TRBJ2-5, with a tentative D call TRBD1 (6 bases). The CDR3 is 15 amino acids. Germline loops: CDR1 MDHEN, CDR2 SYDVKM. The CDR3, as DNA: TGTGCCAGCAGTTTATCCCGGGACAACCAGGAGACCCAGTACTTC. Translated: CASSLSRDNQETQYF.

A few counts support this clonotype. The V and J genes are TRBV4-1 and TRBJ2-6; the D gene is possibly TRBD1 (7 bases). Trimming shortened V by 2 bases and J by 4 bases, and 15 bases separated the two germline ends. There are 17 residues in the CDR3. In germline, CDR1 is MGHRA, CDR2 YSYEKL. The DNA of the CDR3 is TGCGCCAGCAGCCAACCTACAGGGGCGGGGGGGGCCAACGTCCTGACTTTC. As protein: CASSQPTGAGGANVLTF.

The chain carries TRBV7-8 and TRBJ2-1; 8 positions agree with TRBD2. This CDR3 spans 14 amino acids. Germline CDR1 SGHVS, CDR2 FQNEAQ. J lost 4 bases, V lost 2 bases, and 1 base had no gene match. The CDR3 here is CASSLREGYNEQFF. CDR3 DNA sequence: TGTGCCAGCAGCTTACGGGAGGGTTACAATGAGCAGTTCTTC.

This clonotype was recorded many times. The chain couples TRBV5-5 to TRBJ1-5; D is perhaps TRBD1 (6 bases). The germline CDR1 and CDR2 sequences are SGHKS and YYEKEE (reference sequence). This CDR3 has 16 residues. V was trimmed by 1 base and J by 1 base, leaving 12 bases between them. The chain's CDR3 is CASSLKGGRSNQPQHF. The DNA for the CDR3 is TGTGCCAGCAGCTTGAAAGGGGGTCGAAGCAATCAGCCCCAGCATTTT.